One and the same sample provided the 3 T cell receptor beta chains below, sequenced in a study of blood T cell repertoires in COVID-19. Measured with immunoSEQ multiplex PCR; TCRdb has only the in-frame clones, and not every one. The repertoire includes some 180,000 clones, roughly four fifths of them detected once, and around 12% sits in the top ten. What was sequenced was peripheral blood. The receptors originated from a woman older than 75 with COVID-19, enrolled during active disease.

The rearrangement links TRBV6-5 to TRBJ1-2; D is perhaps TRBD1 (6 bases). The CDR3 has 15 amino acids. V lost 2 bases and J 0 bases, leaving 10 bases between the germline ends. The germline V gene has CDR1 MNHEY and CDR2 SVGAGI. In DNA form, the CDR3 reads TGTGCCAGCAGTTACAAAAACAGGGCTAACTATGGCTACACCTTC. This sequence encodes CASSYKNRANYGYTF.

V is TRBV5-1 and J is TRBJ2-7, with 11 bases lining up with TRBD2. The V and J ends lost 7 bases and 5 bases, in that order; junction bases with no gene match: 5. CDR1 SGHRS and CDR2 YFSETQ come from the germline V gene. The CDR3 has 13 amino acids. CDR3 bases: TGCGCCAGCGCCGGGACTAGCGGCCACGAGCAGTACTTC. This gives the protein CASAGTSGHEQYF.

The count of this clone is one. The chain is built from TRBV6-1 and TRBJ2-3; D perhaps matches TRBD2 (5 bases). The CDR3 consists of 13 residues. Germline V gene lookup returns CDR1 MNHNS and CDR2 SASEGT. V lost 0 bases and J lost 4, with 5 bases in between. CDR3 in amino acids: CASSEAGADTQYF. DNA for the CDR3: TGTGCCAGCAGTGAAGCCGGGGCAGATACGCAGTATTTT.